This T cell receptor (beta chain) was retrieved from a study of blood T cell repertoires in COVID-19. Study-wide background: From the United States, Italy and Spain came samples of acute and convalescent COVID-19. The cDNA or gDNA used as material had been derived from T cells, B-cell-depleted T cells, or PBMCs.

CDR3 length: 13 amino acids. The ends lost 7 bases at V and 4 bases at J; junction bases unmatched: 7. Germline lookup yields CDR1 GTSNPN and CDR2 SVGIG (reference sequence). As originally analysed: Amplification with reference gene primers provided the estimates of nucleated cell counts. Sequenced by immunoSEQ multiplex PCR; TCRdb stores in-frame clones only, minus some. The V and J calls and the clone size are those of that table, but D and trimming were determined from the DNA. The repertoire holds 100,000 or so clones, with just over 85% as singletons. The gene calls are TRBV30 and TRBJ2-3; the match to TRBD2 covers 8 bases. The TCR sequence derives from a human donor in a cohort sampled during active COVID-19. The sequenced material came from peripheral blood. The CDR3 protein is CAYERELSDTQYF. The CDR3 DNA sequence: TGTGCCTATGAGCGGGAGCTATCAGATACGCAGTATTTT.